A selection of T cell receptor beta chains follows, all from one sample in a study of T cell changes during pregnancy in multiple sclerosis. Data came from immunoSEQ multiplex PCR; TCRdb stores just in-frame clones and leaves some out. The profile shows about 42,000 clones, approximately 92% of them singletons. The source material was CD4+ T cells from peripheral blood mononuclear cells, sampled after pregnancy. These receptors were taken from a female donor in good health, enrolled as a control in a pregnancy study. CDR3s include the opening cysteine and the closing phenylalanine or tryptophan.

>TRBV29-1|12|TRBJ2-5
CSVVGGPETQYF
>TRBV29-1|17|TRBJ2-3
CSVVLLAGGQFRDTQYF
>TRBV7-2|15|TRBJ2-3
CASSLVPAGVDTQYF
>TRBV27|15|TRBJ2-1
CASSKLPGADNEQFF
>TRBV5-6|15|TRBJ1-4
CASSLTGSTNEKLFF
>TRBV27|13|TRBJ1-2
CASSGTQNYGYTF
>TRBV30|13|TRBJ2-7
CAWLRQGSYEQYF
>TRBV14|22|TRBJ2-1
CASSQEGRGGPYYRSSYNEQFF
>TRBV14|15|TRBJ2-1
CASSQDLLAVNEQFF
>TRBV27|12|TRBJ2-7
CASKQANYEQYF
>TRBV15|13|TRBJ1-2
CATSEDASGGYTF
>TRBV5-8|16|TRBJ1-1
CASSRFTGQMNTEAFF
>TRBV10-2|14|TRBJ2-1
CASSTSGTYNEQFF
>TRBV28|15|TRBJ1-2
CASSPWTGGDYGYTF
>TRBV5-6|13|TRBJ2-5
CASSFMVEETQYF
>TRBV5-1|14|TRBJ1-4
CASSLAGINEKLFF
>TRBV5-4|17|TRBJ2-1
CASSLGLAGGIYNEQFF
>TRBV6-1|14|TRBJ1-1
CASTNRGRRTEAFF
>TRBV6-6|14|TRBJ1-1
CASSFHLGGTEAFF
>TRBV28|19|TRBJ1-2
CASSYTTVGGGATKDGYTF
>TRBV13|15|TRBJ2-3
CASSLLFGGTDTQYF
>TRBV28|13|TRBJ1-4
CASTTTRTEGLFF
>TRBV11-2|15|TRBJ1-3
CASSLGPDSGNTIYF
>TRBV30|13|TRBJ1-6
CAWSTRGRTPLHF
>TRBV4-3|17|TRBJ1-1
CASSPTVSNRVSTEAFF
>TRBV6-1|12|TRBJ2-7
CASEGDKYEQYF
>TRBV7-9|9|TRBJ2-7
CASSLGGNF
>TRBV4-1|16|TRBJ2-7
CASSSRGGSSRYEQYF
>TRBV9|16|TRBJ1-1
CASSPRWGGKDTEAFF
>TRBV28|14|TRBJ1-1
CASSLYSGSGEAFF
>TRBV2|15|TRBJ2-2
CASRLAGPNTGELFF
>TRBV28|15|TRBJ2-2
CASSFGGRITGELFF
>TRBV21-1|15|TRBJ2-7
CASSKAWDRLYEQYF
>TRBV29-1|14|TRBJ1-4
CSVRWARGWEKLFF
>TRBV7-3|12|TRBJ2-2
CASSSDTGELFF
>TRBV4-2|17|TRBJ2-6
CASSQDLAPSGANVLTF
>TRBV19|16|TRBJ1-6
CASSAYRDTYNSPLHF
>TRBV27|15|TRBJ1-5
CASRSAQGSRQPQHF
>TRBV4-2|14|TRBJ2-2
CASSQDRSTGELFF
>TRBV7-2|13|TRBJ2-7
CASRPAGQGEQYF
>TRBV2|14|TRBJ2-1
CASRGAGGPVEQFF
>TRBV9|15|TRBJ2-7
CASSAGWGGVYEQYF
>TRBV5-1|16|TRBJ2-1
CASSLAGGGSYNEQFF
>TRBV6-1|15|TRBJ2-6
CASSEDSSGANVLTF
>TRBV2|15|TRBJ1-1
CASRKDRGTNTEAFF
>TRBV7-3|16|TRBJ2-3
CASSLRGLTSTDTQYF
>TRBV19|13|TRBJ2-7
CASSTLAGREQYF
>TRBV6-1|14|TRBJ1-6
CASSWDFPTAPLHF
>TRBV2|15|TRBJ2-5
CASSEFTGGQETQYF
>TRBV11-2|16|TRBJ2-2
CASSIYSGRSTGELFF
>TRBV2|13|TRBJ2-2
CATGTGGPGELFF